Sequencing of this TCR beta chain was carried out in a study of OX40 agonist ivuxolimab in advanced cancers. Study summary: The treatment was a fully human IgG2 OX40 agonist, ivuxolimab. Cancers in dose escalation were hepatocellular, melanoma, renal cell and head and neck.

Samples of blood were obtained at baseline, on cycle 4 day 1, and on cycle 7 day 1. Using immunoSEQ multiplex PCR, the repertoire was profiled, and TCRdb retains in-frame clones only, with some absent. This sample has around 43,000 clones, with about 88% found just once. With V trimmed by 6 bases and J by 6 bases, 6 bases remained unmatched. The CDR3 is 13 residues long. Germline lookup yields CDR1 WSHSY and CDR2 SAAADI. The rearrangement joins TRBV10-2 to TRBJ2-3; 7 positions agree with TRBD2. Sequenced material: CD4+ or CD8+ T cells sorted from blood, taken in a trial of the OX40 agonist ivuxolimab. This sequence originates from an adult with an advanced solid tumor such as melanoma, head and neck, liver or kidney cancer. The CDR3 DNA sequence: TGCGCCAGCAGCCCGGGACTATTGGATACGCAGTATTTT. Translating it yields CASSPGLLDTQYF.